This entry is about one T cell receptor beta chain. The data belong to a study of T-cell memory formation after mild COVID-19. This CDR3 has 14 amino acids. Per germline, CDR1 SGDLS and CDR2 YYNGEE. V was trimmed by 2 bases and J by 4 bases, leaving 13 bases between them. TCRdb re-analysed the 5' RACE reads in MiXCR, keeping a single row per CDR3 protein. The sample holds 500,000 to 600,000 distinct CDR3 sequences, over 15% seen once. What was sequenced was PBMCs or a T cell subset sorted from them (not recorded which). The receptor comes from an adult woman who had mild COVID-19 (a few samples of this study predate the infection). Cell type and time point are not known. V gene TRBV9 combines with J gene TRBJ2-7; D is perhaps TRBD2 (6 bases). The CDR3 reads CASSVGGGKYEQYF. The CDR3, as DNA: TGTGCCAGCAGCGTCGGGGGAGGAAAGTACGAGCAGTACTTC. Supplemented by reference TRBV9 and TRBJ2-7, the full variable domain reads DSGVTQTPKHLITATGQRVTLRCSPRSGDLSVYWYQQSLDQGLQFLIQYYNGEERAKGNILERFSAQQFPDLHSELNLSSLELGDSALYFCASSVGGGKYEQYFGPGTRLTVT.